The 12 T cell receptor beta chains below all came from one sample that was sequenced in a study of T cells expressing NK-cell markers. TCRdb re-called the 5' RACE reads and catalogs CDR3 proteins one per entry, DNA excluded. This listing includes a few hundred thousand distinct CDR3 sequences. Sequencing input: blood T cells: a sorted CD56 or NKG2C T cell subset, CD4+ or CD8+ T cells, or bulk PBMC T cells (not recorded which). The receptor source for this set is a man aged 18-69 years in good health.

The V and J genes are TRBV6-2 or TRBV6-3 and TRBJ2-7; absent DNA, TCRdb's TRBD2 call cannot be checked. The CDR3 is 16 amino acids. Germline CDR1 reads MNHEY; CDR2 reads SVGEGT. The CDR3 region is CASSSGGLRKTYEQYF.

The V gene is TRBV12-3 or TRBV12-4, the J gene TRBJ1-4; there is no DNA to check the TCRdb D call of TRBD1. The CDR3 spans 15 residues. CDR3 sequence reads: CASSQGTGLFEKLFF.

This CDR3 is CASSLTVSRPPSSGELFF. This chain connects TRBV5-1 to TRBJ2-2. This CDR3 contains 18 residues. Germline V gives CDR1 SGHRS, CDR2 YFSETQ.

The chain carries TRBV2 and TRBJ1-6. This CDR3 spans 14 amino acids. Germline-derived CDR1 and CDR2 are SNHLY and FYNNEI. CDR3 amino acids: CASKRYTYNSPLHF.

The chain joins TRBV28 to TRBJ2-7; TCRdb reports TRBD1, a call that lacks DNA to check it against. Germline CDR1 is MDHEN and CDR2 is SYDVKM. This CDR3 has 17 residues. CDR3 sequence reads: CASSPPTWTGTTYEQYF.

The chain joins TRBV18 to TRBJ2-7; checking the TCRdb D call of TRBD2 is not possible without DNA. This CDR3 is 15 amino acids long. Germline loops: CDR1 KGHSH, CDR2 LQKENI. The chain's CDR3 is CASSPPGTNSYEQYF. The entire variable domain, with the rest obtained from reference TRBV18 and TRBJ2-7, is as follows: NAGVMQNPRHLVRRRGQEARLRCSPMKGHSHVYWYRQLPEEGLKFMVYLQKENIIDESGMPKERFSAEFPKEGPSILRIQQVVRGDSAAYFCASSPPGTNSYEQYFGPGTRLTVT.

V gene TRBV14 combines with J gene TRBJ2-3; TCRdb picks TRBD2, but there is no DNA to check that call. Looked up from germline, CDR1 is SGHDN and CDR2 is FVKESK. The CDR3 extends over 17 amino acids. This chain's CDR3 is CASSLGWRRASGDTQYF. Together with reference TRBV14 and TRBJ2-3, the CDR3 gives the full variable domain: EAGVTQFPSHSVIEKGQTVTLRCDPISGHDNLYWYRRVMGKEIKFLLHFVKESKQDESGMPNNRFLAERTGGTYSTLKVQPAELEDSGVYFCASSLGWRRASGDTQYFGPGTRLTVL.

V and J are TRBV20-1 and TRBJ2-4. This CDR3 has 11 amino acids. Germline CDR1 and CDR2: DFQATT and SNEGSKA (reference sequence). CDR3 sequence reads: CSARESTVQYF.

This CDR3 is CASSLSESQYF. V is TRBV7-9 and J is TRBJ2-7. The CDR3 loop spans 11 amino acids. The germline gives CDR1 SEHNR, CDR2 FQNEAQ (reference sequence).

The gene calls are TRBV20-1 and TRBJ2-1; absent DNA, TCRdb's TRBD2 call cannot be checked. CDR3 length equals 17 residues. Looked up from germline, CDR1 is DFQATT and CDR2 is SNEGSKA (reference sequence). The CDR3 here is CSARTSGGKRSYNEQFF.

J is TRBJ1-2 and V is TRBV6-5. The CDR3 is 15 residues long. The germline V gene has CDR1 MNHEY and CDR2 SVGAGI. The CDR3 here is CASTSRSSAGLGYTF.

The rearrangement links TRBV30 to TRBJ1-5; TCRdb gives TRBD1 as the D gene, but with no DNA this cannot be confirmed. Germline V gives CDR1 GTSNPN, CDR2 SVGIG (reference sequence). The CDR3 loop spans 14 amino acids. The CDR3 sequence: CAWSKDGGNQPQHF.